This T cell receptor beta chain appears in the sequencing data of a study of blood T cell repertoires in COVID-19. For the study at large: Sites in the United States, Italy and Spain provided acute and convalescent COVID-19 samples.

The CDR3 spans 14 residues. Germline CDR1 is LNHDA and CDR2 is SQIVND (reference sequence). The V gene lost 2 bases and the J gene lost 4 bases, with 11 bases spanning the gap. This table comes from immunoSEQ multiplex PCR, and its TCRdb copy is limited to in-frame clones, with some not included. The sample lists hundreds of thousands of clones; approximately 79% were seen once. The source material was peripheral blood. The V call is TRBV19, the J call TRBJ1-2; tentatively, D is TRBD1 (6 bases). This receptor was obtained from a middle-aged woman with active or convalescent COVID-19. CDR3 sequence reads: CASSIRRGPYGYTF. The CDR3 nucleotides are TGTGCCAGTAGTATAAGGCGGGGGCCCTATGGCTACACCTTC.